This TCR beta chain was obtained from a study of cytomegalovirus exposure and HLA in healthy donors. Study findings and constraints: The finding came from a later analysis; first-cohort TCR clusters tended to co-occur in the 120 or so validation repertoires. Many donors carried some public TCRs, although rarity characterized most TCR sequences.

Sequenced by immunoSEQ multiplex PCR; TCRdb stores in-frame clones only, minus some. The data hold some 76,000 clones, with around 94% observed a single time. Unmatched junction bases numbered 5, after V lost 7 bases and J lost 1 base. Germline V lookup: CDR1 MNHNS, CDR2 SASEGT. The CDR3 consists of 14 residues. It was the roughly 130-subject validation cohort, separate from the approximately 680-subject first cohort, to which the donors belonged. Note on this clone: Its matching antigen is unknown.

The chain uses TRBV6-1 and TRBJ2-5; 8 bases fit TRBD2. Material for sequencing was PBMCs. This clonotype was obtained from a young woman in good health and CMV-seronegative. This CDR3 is CASNEREPQETQYF. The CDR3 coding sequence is TGTGCCAGCAATGAGCGGGAGCCCCAAGAGACCCAGTACTTC.